This T cell receptor (beta chain) was obtained from a study of siplizumab effects on memory and regulatory T cells. General study findings and limits: Reactions containing siplizumab showed mappable alloreactive CD4+ clones averaging approximately 75% Treg-derived, versus under 30% in controls. Alloreactive sequences traceable to unstimulated CD4+ memory cells declined significantly under siplizumab.

The CDR3 is 14 residues long. Trimming removed 5 bases from V and 9 bases from J; junction bases left unmatched: 11. Germline values: CDR1 LNHDA, CDR2 SQIVND (reference sequence). Sequencing used immunoSEQ multiplex PCR; TCRdb keeps in-frame clones, though not all of them. The top ten hold roughly 0.4% of the sample, which has tens of thousands of clones, 70% to 80% seen once. Details on this clone: The antigen is undetermined.

This receptor was obtained from a human donor in good health. Material: memory CD4+ T cells sorted from blood. The chain combines TRBV19 with TRBJ1-2; the match to TRBD1 covers 8 bases. The CDR3, as DNA: TGTGCCAGTAGTCCGACAGGGGAGCCATGGAGCTACACCTTC. This codes for CASSPTGEPWSYTF.